This TCR beta chain was recovered during a study of T cell repertoires in cytomegalovirus infection. TCRdb re-analysed the reads in MiXCR, keeping a single row per CDR3 protein. The sample includes approximately 1,000,000 distinct CDR3 sequences, approximately 32% of them seen just once. As regards this clonotype: The antigen remains unidentified.

V gave up 3 bases and J gave up 7 bases; unmatched junction bases: 9. Per germline, CDR1 MGHRA and CDR2 YSYEKL. CDR3 length: 16 residues. The source was cultured CD8+ T cells from PBMCs, collected from culture after CMV antigen stimulation. V and J are TRBV4-1 and TRBJ2-1; 10 bases are a match to TRBD2. The sequence was obtained from a human donor in good health (CMV status not recorded). Some clones in this sample may be carry-over from other donors' samples. In nucleotides, the CDR3 is TGCGCCAGCAGCCATGTAATAGCGGGGGGTAAGAATGAGCAGTTCTTC. This translates into CASSHVIAGGKNEQFF.